This T cell receptor beta chain was recorded in a study of STAT5B mutations in CD4+ large granular lymphocyte leukemia. This CDR3 is built from 15 residues. Trimming cost V 7 bases and J 8 bases, with 23 bases left between them. Germline CDR1 MNHNS, CDR2 SASEGT. TCRdb keeps only in-frame clones here, not all; method: immunoSEQ multiplex PCR. In the table there are roughly 29,000 clones, around 80% of which are singletons. The rearrangement joins TRBV6-1 to TRBJ1-2; possible D gene TRBD1, 5 bases. The receptor was isolated from a human donor in good health. The source material was CD4+ T cells from blood buffy coats. This chain's CDR3 is CASTRTWDGQEGYTF. The CDR3 DNA is TGTGCCAGCACTCGAACCTGGGACGGGCAAGAGGGCTACACCTTC.